Here is one T cell receptor (beta chain) with its context. The antigen is unknown. The sample belongs to a study of immune evolution from preneoplasia to lung adenocarcinoma. General study findings and limits: Later-stage lesions appeared to have more T cells, more diversity, less clonality.

Only in-frame clones appear in the TCRdb table, and some are missing; sequencing was by immunoSEQ multiplex PCR. The sample holds several thousand clones; roughly three quarters are singletons and the top ten take about 6%. Germline V gives CDR1 SGHRS, CDR2 YFSETQ. V was clipped by 2 bases and J by 1 base; unmatched bases: 3. CDR3 length: 15 residues. The V and J genes are TRBV5-1 and TRBJ1-1; 9 nucleotides match TRBD1. Sample: FFPE adjacent normal lung tissue. The sequence derives from a person aged 55 to 79 with lung adenocarcinoma. The chain's CDR3 is CASSLTGGENTEAFF. The DNA for the CDR3 is TGCGCCAGCAGCTTAACAGGGGGCGAGAACACTGAAGCTTTCTTT.